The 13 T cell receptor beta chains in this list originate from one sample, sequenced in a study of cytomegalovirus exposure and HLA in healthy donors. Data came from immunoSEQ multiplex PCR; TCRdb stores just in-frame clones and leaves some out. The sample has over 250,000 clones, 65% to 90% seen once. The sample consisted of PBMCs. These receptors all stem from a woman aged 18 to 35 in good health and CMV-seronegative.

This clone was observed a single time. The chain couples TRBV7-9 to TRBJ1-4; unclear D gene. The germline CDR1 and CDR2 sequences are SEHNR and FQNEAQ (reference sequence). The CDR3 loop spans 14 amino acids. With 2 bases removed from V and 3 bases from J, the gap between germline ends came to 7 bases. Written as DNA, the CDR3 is TGTGCCAGCAGCTTAATTGGAGCTAATGAAAAACTGTTTTTT. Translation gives CASSLIGANEKLFF. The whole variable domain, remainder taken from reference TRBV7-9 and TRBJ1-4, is DTGVSQNPRHKITKRGQNVTFRCDPISEHNRLYWYRQTLGQGPEFLTYFQNEAQLEKSRLLSDRFSAERPKGSFSTLEIQRTEQGDSAMYLCASSLIGANEKLFFGSGTQLSVL.

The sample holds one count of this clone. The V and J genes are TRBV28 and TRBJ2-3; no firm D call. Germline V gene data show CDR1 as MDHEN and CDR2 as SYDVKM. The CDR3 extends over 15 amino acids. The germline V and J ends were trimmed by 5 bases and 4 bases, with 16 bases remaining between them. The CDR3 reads CASSERSVGPDTQYF. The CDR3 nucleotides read TGTGCCAGCAGTGAGCGTTCGGTTGGCCCAGATACGCAGTATTTT.

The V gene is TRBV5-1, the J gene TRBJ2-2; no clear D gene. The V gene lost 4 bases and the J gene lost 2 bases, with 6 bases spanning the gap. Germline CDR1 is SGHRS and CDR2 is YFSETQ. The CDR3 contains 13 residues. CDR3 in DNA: TGCGCCAGCAGCCCCTTCAACACCGGGGAGCTGTTTTTT. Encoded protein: CASSPFNTGELFF.

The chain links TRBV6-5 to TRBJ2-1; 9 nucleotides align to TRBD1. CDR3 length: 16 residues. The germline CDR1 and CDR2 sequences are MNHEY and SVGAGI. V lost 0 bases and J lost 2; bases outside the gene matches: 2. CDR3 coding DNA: TGTGCCAGCAGTTACTCCTGGGACAGGGCCTACAATGAGCAGTTCTTC. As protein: CASSYSWDRAYNEQFF.

The CDR3 spells CASHSDREYEQYF. CDR3 DNA sequence: TGTGCCAGTCATAGCGACAGGGAATACGAGCAGTACTTC. The chain combines TRBV25-1 with TRBJ2-7, with TRBD1 matching 7 bases. This CDR3 region has 13 residues. Germline V gene sequence: CDR1 MGHDK, CDR2 SYGVNS. Trimming removed 9 bases from V and 4 bases from J; junction bases left unmatched: 9.

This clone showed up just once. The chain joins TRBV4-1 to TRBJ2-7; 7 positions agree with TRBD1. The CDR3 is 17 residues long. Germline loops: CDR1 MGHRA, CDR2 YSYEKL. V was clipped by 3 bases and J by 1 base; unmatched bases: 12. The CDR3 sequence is CASSHHPPDRTSYEQYF. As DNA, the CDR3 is TGCGCCAGCAGCCACCATCCCCCGGACAGGACATCCTACGAGCAGTACTTC.

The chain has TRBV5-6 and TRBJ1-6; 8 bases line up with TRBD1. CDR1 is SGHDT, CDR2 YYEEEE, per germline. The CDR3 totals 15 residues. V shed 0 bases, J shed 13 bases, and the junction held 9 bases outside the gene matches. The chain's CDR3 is CASSLAAGGAGPLHF. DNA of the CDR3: TGTGCCAGCAGCTTGGCGGCAGGGGGCGCGGGGCCCCTCCACTTT.

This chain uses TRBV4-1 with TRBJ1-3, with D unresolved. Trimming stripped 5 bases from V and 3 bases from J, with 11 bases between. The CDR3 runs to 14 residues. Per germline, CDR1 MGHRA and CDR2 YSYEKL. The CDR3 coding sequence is TGCGCCAGCAGCTCCACGGCGGGTGGAAACACCATATATTTT. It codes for CASSSTAGGNTIYF.

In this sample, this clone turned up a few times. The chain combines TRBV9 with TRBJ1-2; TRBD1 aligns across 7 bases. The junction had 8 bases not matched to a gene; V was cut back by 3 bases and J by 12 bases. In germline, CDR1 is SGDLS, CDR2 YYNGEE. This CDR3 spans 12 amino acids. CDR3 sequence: CASSAGQAPDTF. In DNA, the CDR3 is TGTGCCAGCAGCGCCGGACAGGCCCCAGACACCTTC.

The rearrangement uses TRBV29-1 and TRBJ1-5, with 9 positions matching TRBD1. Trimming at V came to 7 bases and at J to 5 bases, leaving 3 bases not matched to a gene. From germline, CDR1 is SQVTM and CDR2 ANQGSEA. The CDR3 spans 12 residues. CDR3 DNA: TGCAGCGCACAGGGGGCTGATCAGCCCCAGCATTTT. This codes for CSAQGADQPQHF.

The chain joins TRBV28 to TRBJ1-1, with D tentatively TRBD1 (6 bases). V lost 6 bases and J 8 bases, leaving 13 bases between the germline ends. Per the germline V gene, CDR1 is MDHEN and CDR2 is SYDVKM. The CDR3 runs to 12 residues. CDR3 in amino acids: CASRGGTLEAFF. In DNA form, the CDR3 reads TGTGCCAGCAGGGGGGGGACACTAGAAGCTTTCTTT.

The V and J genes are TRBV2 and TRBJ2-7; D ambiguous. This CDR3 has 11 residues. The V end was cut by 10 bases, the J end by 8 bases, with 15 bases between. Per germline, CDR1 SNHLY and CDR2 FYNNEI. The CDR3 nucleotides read TGTGCCACTTCCGAACTAAATCAGCAGTACTTC. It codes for CATSELNQQYF.

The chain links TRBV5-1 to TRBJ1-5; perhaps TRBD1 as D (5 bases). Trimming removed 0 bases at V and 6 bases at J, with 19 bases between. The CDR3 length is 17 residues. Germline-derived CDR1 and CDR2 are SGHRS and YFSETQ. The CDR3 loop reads CASSLGPGRGDGQPQHF. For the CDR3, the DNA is TGCGCCAGCAGCTTGGGTCCCGGACGGGGGGACGGTCAGCCCCAGCATTTT.